These T cell receptor beta chains were read from a single sample in a study of shared clonotypes between healthy human individuals. The protocol was immunoSEQ multiplex PCR, while the TCRdb copy is restricted to in-frame clones and leaves out a portion. The repertoire holds hundreds of thousands of clones, with around 78% as singletons. Material: memory CD4+ T cells sorted from blood. Receptors were obtained from a woman aged 25 to 39 in good health. The CDR3 runs from the conserved cysteine through the conserved F or W. The D gene is left open where the match is weak. Clone size, where shown, is once, few, many, or a class for clones that have expanded.

len	abundance	v_gene	d_gene	j_gene	CDR3aa	CDR3nt
17	NA	TRBV28	TRBD1	TRBJ1-2	CASSFGQGAADNYGYTF	TGTGCCAGCAGTTTCGGACAGGGGGCGGCGGATAACTATGGCTACACCTTC
13	NA	TRBV6-5	NA	TRBJ1-4	CASRRGWDEKLFF	TGTGCCAGCAGACGGGGGTGGGATGAAAAACTGTTTTTT
14	few	TRBV14	TRBD1	TRBJ2-7	CASSQIQGAYEQYF	TGTGCCAGCAGCCAGATACAGGGGGCGTACGAGCAGTACTTC
16	NA	TRBV27	TRBD1	TRBJ1-5	CASSPLKGQGRQPQHF	TGTGCCAGCAGTCCTTTAAAAGGACAGGGGCGCCAGCCCCAGCATTTT
14	NA	TRBV7-9	NA	TRBJ1-1	CASSFFGENTEAFF	TGTGCCAGCAGCTTTTTTGGGGAGAACACTGAAGCTTTCTTT
15	few	TRBV6-1	NA	TRBJ2-6	CASKRQATGANVLTF	TGTGCCAGCAAGCGACAGGCTACTGGGGCCAACGTCCTGACTTTC
15	NA	TRBV28	NA	TRBJ1-4	CASISAPGLGGKLFF	TGTGCCAGCATCTCCGCACCGGGACTCGGGGGAAAACTGTTTTTT
14	NA	TRBV18	NA	TRBJ1-2	CASSPLAVRDGYTF	TGTGCCAGCTCACCACTGGCCGTCAGGGATGGCTACACCTTC
16	NA	TRBV6-4	TRBD1	TRBJ2-7	CASSPYPTGLGYEQYF	TGTGCCAGCAGCCCGTACCCGACAGGGTTAGGTTACGAGCAGTACTTC
15	NA	TRBV28	NA	TRBJ1-5	CASSTAGGADQPQHF	TGTGCCAGCAGCACCGCCGGGGGCGCAGATCAGCCCCAGCATTTT
14	NA	TRBV27	NA	TRBJ2-1	CASRSYNSYNEQFF	TGTGCCAGCAGGTCTTATAACTCCTACAATGAGCAGTTCTTC
11	NA	TRBV6-1	NA	TRBJ2-1	CASSAAYEQFF	TGTGCCAGCAGTGCAGCTTATGAGCAGTTCTTC
15	NA	TRBV7-9	TRBD1	TRBJ1-4	CASSLSGQNYEKLFF	TGTGCCAGCAGCTTATCGGGACAGAACTATGAAAAACTGTTTTTT
14	NA	TRBV25-1	TRBD2	TRBJ2-1	CATVSGRDNNEQFF	TGTGCCACCGTCAGCGGGAGGGACAACAATGAGCAGTTCTTC
12	NA	TRBV27	NA	TRBJ2-7	CASSPDGYEQYF	TGTGCCAGCAGTCCCGACGGCTACGAGCAGTACTTC
15	NA	TRBV7-8	TRBD2	TRBJ2-1	CASSKPSGPMIGQFF	TGTGCCAGCAGCAAACCTAGCGGGCCAATGATCGGGCAGTTCTTC
14	NA	TRBV28	TRBD2	TRBJ2-7	CATLIAGGVYEQYF	TGTGCCACCCTAATCGCGGGAGGCGTATACGAGCAGTACTTC
15	NA	TRBV7-2	TRBD1	TRBJ1-4	CASSRFPGQNEKLFF	TGTGCCAGCAGCCGATTCCCGGGACAGAATGAAAAACTGTTTTTT
11	NA	TRBV5-1	NA	TRBJ2-1	CASRLLNEQFF	TGCGCCAGCAGACTCTTAAATGAGCAGTTCTTC
20	NA	TRBV18	NA	TRBJ2-2	CASSSPRRRIVGQNTGELFF	TGTGCCAGCTCATCACCCCGTCGACGGATTGTGGGGCAGAACACCGGGGAGCTGTTTTTT
16	NA	TRBV5-4	NA	TRBJ1-3	CASSLNIAHSGNTIYF	TGTGCCAGCAGCTTAAACATAGCACACTCTGGAAACACCATATATTTT
12	NA	TRBV30	NA	TRBJ2-7	CAWTGFRDEQYF	TGTGCCTGGACAGGATTTCGGGACGAGCAGTACTTC
17	NA	TRBV5-1	NA	TRBJ2-2	CASSLLVITDNTGELFF	TGCGCCAGCAGCTTGCTTGTAATAACGGATAACACCGGGGAGCTGTTTTTT
12	NA	TRBV6-1	NA	TRBJ1-1	CASNYGSIEAFF	TGTGCCAGCAACTATGGCTCTATAGAAGCTTTCTTT